The 28 T cell receptor beta chains reported below all come from one sample, sequenced in a study of T cell responses to AZD1222 COVID-19 vaccine. Using immunoSEQ multiplex PCR, the repertoire was profiled, and TCRdb retains in-frame clones only, with some absent. The sample contains tens of thousands of clones, about 90% of which appear only once. Sequencing used peripheral blood, obtained on day 0 of AZD1222 vaccination. The receptors come from an adult in good health.

The chain joins TRBV27 to TRBJ1-1; D unclear. V shed 8 bases and J shed 0 bases, with 10 bases lying between them. The V gene's germline CDR1 is MNHEY and CDR2 SMNVEV (reference sequence). This CDR3 has 13 amino acids. CDR3 nucleotide sequence: TGTGCCAGCCGACTCGTCATGAACACTGAAGCTTTCTTT. It translates to CASRLVMNTEAFF.

The CDR3 here is CATSDSGRSYNEQFF. Here the CDR3 DNA reads TGTGCCACCAGTGACAGCGGGAGGTCCTACAATGAGCAGTTCTTC. The chain recombines TRBV24-1 with TRBJ2-1, with TRBD2 identical over 9 bases. Germline trimming cut 4 bases from V and 1 base from J; bases unmatched to any gene: 1. Germline CDR1 is KGHDR and CDR2 is SFDVKD. The CDR3 extends over 15 amino acids.

The chain combines TRBV19 with TRBJ1-5; no clear D. CDR1 and CDR2 (germline): LNHDA, SQIVND (reference sequence). CDR3 size: 19 residues. With 0 bases removed from V and 3 bases from J, the gap between germline ends came to 21 bases. The CDR3 DNA reads as TGTGCCAGTAGTATAGATTCGGTAGTAGGGCAGTTCCTCAATCAGCCCCAGCATTTT. It codes for CASSIDSVVGQFLNQPQHF. Full variable domain (missing parts from reference TRBV19 and TRBJ1-5): DGGITQSPKYLFRKEGQNVTLSCEQNLNHDAMYWYRQDPGQGLRLIYYSQIVNDFQKGDIAEGYSVSREKKESFPLTVTSAQKNPTAFYLCASSIDSVVGQFLNQPQHFGDGTRLSIL.

The chain combines TRBV9 with TRBJ2-4, with TRBD2 identical over 11 bases. The CDR3 spans 15 residues. Germline CDR1 SGDLS, CDR2 YYNGEE. V trimming: 0 bases; J trimming: 6 bases; junction bases outside the gene matches: 2. CDR3 sequence: CASSVDLAGGNIQYF. The DNA of the CDR3 is TGTGCCAGCAGCGTAGATCTAGCGGGGGGAAACATTCAGTACTTC.

The chain is built from TRBV6-2 or TRBV6-3 and TRBJ2-3; 8 nucleotides align to TRBD1. Germline V gene sequence: CDR1 MNHEY, CDR2 SVGEGT. Trimming took 4 bases from V and 4 from J; bases not matched to a gene: 10. The CDR3 totals 16 residues. The DNA of the CDR3 is TGTGCCAGCAGTTCCCCCGGCAGGGGGCGCTCAGATACGCAGTATTTT. This encodes CASSSPGRGRSDTQYF.

In this sample, this clone turned up once. This chain joins TRBV10-2 and TRBJ1-5, with D uncertain. The V gene's germline CDR1 is WSHSY and CDR2 SAAADI. Trimming removed 5 bases from V and 9 bases from J, with 17 bases in between. The CDR3 loop spans 14 amino acids. The CDR3 region is CASSSTSFGRPQHF. CDR3 bases: TGCGCCAGCAGTTCGACATCCTTCGGGAGGCCCCAGCATTTT.

This clone was seen only once. The rearrangement links TRBV7-3 to TRBJ2-7; D may be TRBD2 (6 bases). Germline CDR1 is SGHTA and CDR2 is FQGTGA. Trimming stripped 1 base from V and 6 bases from J, with 10 bases between. The CDR3 has 13 residues. As DNA, the CDR3 is TGTGCCAGCAGCTTAATCCCCGGGAGCGAGCAGTACTTC. This sequence encodes CASSLIPGSEQYF. The full variable domain, with the rest looked up from reference TRBV7-3 and TRBJ2-7, is GAGVSQTPSNKVTEKGKYVELRCDPISGHTALYWYRQSLGQGPEFLIYFQGTGAADDSGLPNDRFFAVRPEGSVSTLKIQRTERGDSAVYLCASSLIPGSEQYFGPGTRLTVT.

This clone was seen more than once but under ten times. The chain combines TRBV7-9 with TRBJ1-1; 8 bases are shared with TRBD1. V lost 0 bases, J lost 10 bases, and 7 bases stayed unmatched. The CDR3 is made up of 14 amino acids. CDR1 and CDR2 (germline): SEHNR, FQNEAQ (reference sequence). In DNA form, the CDR3 reads TGTGCCAGCAGCTTAGCGCATCAAGACAGGGGAGCTTTCTTT. This codes for CASSLAHQDRGAFF. Supplemented by reference TRBV7-9 and TRBJ1-1, the full variable domain reads DTGVSQNPRHKITKRGQNVTFRCDPISEHNRLYWYRQTLGQGPEFLTYFQNEAQLEKSRLLSDRFSAERPKGSFSTLEIQRTEQGDSAMYLCASSLAHQDRGAFFGQGTRLTVV.

In DNA form, the CDR3 reads TGTGCCAGCAGTCCTGAATGGGAAGGTAGTGAAAAACTGTTTTTT. It specifies CASSPEWEGSEKLFF. The chain employs TRBV27 and TRBJ1-4; no definite D call. Trimming took off 5 bases at V and 7 bases at J, with 17 bases between the two ends. Germline lookup yields CDR1 MNHEY and CDR2 SMNVEV (reference sequence). CDR3 length: 15 residues.

V is TRBV5-1 and J is TRBJ1-1, with D possibly matching TRBD1 (5 bases). This CDR3 is built from 12 residues. V was pared by 4 bases and J by 8 bases, with 12 bases between. Germline V gene data show CDR1 as SGHRS and CDR2 as YFSETQ. In DNA form, the CDR3 reads TGCGCCAGCAGCGAGGGACTATCCGAAGCTTTCTTT. Translated, it gives CASSEGLSEAFF.

This chain connects TRBV6-2 or TRBV6-3 to TRBJ1-2; D gene ambiguous. CDR3 size: 12 residues. Germline values: CDR1 MNHEY, CDR2 SVGEGT. Trimming left V 5 bases short and J 1 base short, with 5 bases between. For the CDR3, the DNA is TGTGCCAGCAGTCCGAGTAACTATGGCTACACCTTC. The encoded protein is CASSPSNYGYTF.

CDR3 amino acids: CASSSDSNQPQHF. The CDR3 DNA reads as TGTGCCAGCAGTTCCGACAGCAATCAGCCCCAGCATTTT. The chain recombines TRBV7-2 with TRBJ1-5; D gene unclear. Germline loops: CDR1 SGHTA, CDR2 FQGNSA. The CDR3 extends over 13 amino acids. Trimming pared 6 bases from V and 1 base from J, leaving 7 bases between.

The rearrangement uses TRBV6-5 and TRBJ1-3; D is perhaps TRBD1 (5 bases). Germline values: CDR1 MNHEY, CDR2 SVGAGI. The V end lost 5 bases, the J end lost 0 bases, and 8 bases lay between the germline ends. The CDR3 contains 14 residues. This CDR3 reads CASSLQDSGNTIYF. The DNA for the CDR3 is TGTGCCAGCAGTCTACAGGACTCTGGAAACACCATATATTTT.

This chain links TRBV29-1 with TRBJ2-3, with TRBD1 matching 10 bases. The CDR3 contains 14 residues. J lost 4 bases, V lost 3 bases, and 4 bases had no gene match. Germline CDR1 is SQVTM and CDR2 is ANQGSEA. As DNA, the CDR3 is TGCAGCGTTGACCGGGACAGGGGATCAGATACGCAGTATTTT. Translated, it gives CSVDRDRGSDTQYF.

This clone was detected only once. The chain couples TRBV27 to TRBJ2-1; 7 bases fit TRBD1. V shed 4 bases and J 5 bases; nucleotides not matched to a gene: 8. The CDR3 sequence is 15 residues long. Germline CDR1 reads MNHEY; CDR2 reads SMNVEV (reference sequence). CDR3 in amino acids: CASSSKGAGNNEQFF. The CDR3 DNA reads TGTGCCAGCAGTTCTAAGGGGGCAGGGAACAATGAGCAGTTCTTC.

The sample holds one count of this clone. The CDR3 sequence: CAWSVTDQETQYF. The CDR3 region has the DNA TGTGCCTGGAGTGTAACAGACCAAGAGACCCAGTACTTC. V and J are TRBV30 and TRBJ2-5; D is unclear. The V gene lost 0 bases and the J gene lost 0 bases, with 5 bases spanning the gap. Per the germline V gene, CDR1 is GTSNPN and CDR2 is SVGIG (reference sequence). There are 13 residues in the CDR3. The variable domain in full, completed from reference TRBV30 and TRBJ2-5, reads SQTIHQWPATLVQPVGSPLSLECTVEGTSNPNLYWYRQAAGRGLQLLFYSVGIGQISSEVPQNLSASRPQDRQFILSSKKLLLSDSGFYLCAWSVTDQETQYFGPGTRLLVL.

The V gene is TRBV11-3, the J gene TRBJ1-1; D not resolved. Trimming removed 2 bases from V and 3 bases from J, with 7 bases in between. This CDR3 spans 13 amino acids. Per the germline V gene, CDR1 is SGHNT and CDR2 is YENEEA. CDR3 sequence: CASSLTMDTEAFF. CDR3 coding DNA: TGTGCCAGCAGCTTAACCATGGACACTGAAGCTTTCTTT.

This clone showed up just once. The rearrangement joins TRBV18 to TRBJ2-5; D not certain. Germline CDR1 reads KGHSH; CDR2 reads LQKENI. The CDR3 is 12 amino acids. Trimming cost V 3 bases and J 2 bases, with 4 bases left between them. CDR3 region: CASSPGQETQYF. DNA for the CDR3: TGTGCCAGCTCACCCGGGCAAGAGACCCAGTACTTC.

This sequence joins TRBV28 and TRBJ2-7; 13 nucleotides align to TRBD2. From germline, CDR1 is MDHEN and CDR2 SYDVKM. The CDR3 is made up of 15 amino acids. V gave up 5 bases and J gave up 3 bases; unmatched junction bases: 4. CDR3 in amino acids: CASSLGLAGDYEQYF. The DNA for the CDR3 is TGTGCCAGCAGTCTCGGACTAGCGGGAGACTACGAGCAGTACTTC.

A single count supports this clone. This chain uses TRBV28 with TRBJ2-5; either TRBD1 or TRBD2 may supply D (5 bases each). The CDR3 is 16 amino acids. V lost 6 bases and J lost 4, with 21 bases in between. Germline V gives CDR1 MDHEN, CDR2 SYDVKM. The CDR3 protein is CASSLPPGRLRETQYF. In DNA form, the CDR3 reads TGTGCCAGCAGCCTACCCCCGGGGCGGCTTCGAGAGACCCAGTACTTC.

The chain recombines TRBV19 with TRBJ1-5; possibly TRBD1 for D (5 bases). The ends were cut back, 7 bases at V and 6 bases at J, with 22 bases in the middle. Germline V gives CDR1 LNHDA, CDR2 SQIVND (reference sequence). The CDR3 length is 16 residues. Here the CDR3 DNA reads TGTGCCAGTACCTATACCGGGTCTCAGGGCCCTCAGCCCCAGCATTTT. Amino acids: CASTYTGSQGPQPQHF.

The chain couples TRBV12-5 to TRBJ2-2; D is perhaps TRBD1 (5 bases). CDR1 is LGHNT, CDR2 FRNRAP, per germline. The CDR3 loop spans 17 amino acids. V was cut by 6 bases and J by 0 bases, with 17 bases left in between. The CDR3 region is CASGDPLRVSNTGELFF. CDR3 DNA: TGTGCTAGTGGCGACCCTCTCAGGGTATCGAACACCGGGGAGCTGTTTTTT. Full variable domain (outside the CDR3, taken from reference TRBV12-5 and TRBJ2-2): DARVTQTPRHKVTEMGQEVTMRCQPILGHNTVFWYRQTMMQGLELLAYFRNRAPLDDSGMPKDRFSAEMPDATLATLKIQPSEPRDSAVYFCASGDPLRVSNTGELFFGEGSRLTVL.

The chain has TRBV6-5 and TRBJ1-2; D not resolved. The CDR3 contains 13 residues. The germline V gene has CDR1 MNHEY and CDR2 SVGAGI. Trimming removed 3 bases at V and 7 bases at J, with 12 bases between. CDR3 nucleotide sequence: TGTGCCAGCAGTTATTCCGGGGAAGGTGGCTACACCTTC. Translated, it gives CASSYSGEGGYTF.

The chain combines TRBV5-1 with TRBJ1-4; D is perhaps TRBD1 (5 bases). Trimming took 4 bases from V and 1 from J, leaving 8 bases between them. The CDR3 consists of 14 residues. Germline CDR1 is SGHRS and CDR2 is YFSETQ. CDR3 nucleotide sequence: TGCGCCAGCAGCCCTCAGGGAACTAATGAAAAACTGTTTTTT. This codes for CASSPQGTNEKLFF.

CDR3 nucleotides: TGTGCCAGCAGTTCCTATCACAGGGGGCGCGCCTACGAGCAGTACTTC. Its translation: CASSSYHRGRAYEQYF. The rearrangement joins TRBV6-5 to TRBJ2-7; TRBD1 matches at 9 bases. The CDR3 is 16 amino acids. Germline CDR1 and CDR2: MNHEY and SVGAGI. With 4 bases clipped from V and 2 bases from J, the junction kept 9 bases outside the gene matches.

The chain combines TRBV6-5 with TRBJ2-5; 10 bases agree with TRBD2. Germline V gene lookup returns CDR1 MNHEY and CDR2 SVGAGI. The CDR3 contains 13 residues. Unmatched junction bases numbered 3, after V lost 6 bases and J lost 5 bases. Here the CDR3 DNA reads TGTGCCAGCAGCAGTAGCGGGAGGGAGACCCAGTACTTC. Protein product: CASSSSGRETQYF.

The gene calls are TRBV29-1 and TRBJ2-7, with a weak D call TRBD2 (5 bases). Germline V gene sequence: CDR1 SQVTM, CDR2 ANQGSEA. The ends were cut back, 5 bases at V and 7 bases at J, with 21 bases in the middle. The CDR3 length is 14 residues. CDR3 in DNA: TGCAGCGTTACTAGGAAGGGCCAGCCGGATGAGCAGTACTTC. Translated, it gives CSVTRKGQPDEQYF.

The CDR3 DNA follows: TGTGCCAGCAGCCCCCTGAGCGGCGCTTATGGCTACACCTTC. It specifies CASSPLSGAYGYTF. The chain combines TRBV11-3 with TRBJ1-2; D gene unclear. The germline V gene has CDR1 SGHNT and CDR2 YENEEA. V was shortened by 5 bases and J by 5 bases, with 15 bases between the two germline ends. The CDR3 loop spans 14 amino acids.